This T cell receptor (beta chain) emerged from a study of T-cell reconstitution after alpha-beta-depleted transplantation in children. Study results and caveats: Several hundred expanded graft clones reportedly supplied alpha-beta T cells about two months after transplant. A year post-transplant, T-cell counts and diversity derived mostly from newly produced T cells.

This clonotype was observed a few times. The antigen is undetermined. As it was prepared, the TCRbeta library received unique molecular identifiers. TCRdb reprocessed the PCR reads with MiXCR, giving one entry per CDR3 protein. The sample shows hundreds of thousands of distinct CDR3 sequences, 15% to 20% of them seen only once. Germline V gene data show CDR1 as LGHDT and CDR2 as YNNKEL (reference sequence). The V end lost 0 bases, the J end lost 7 bases, and 10 bases lay between the germline ends. The CDR3 consists of 14 residues. The chain recombines TRBV3-1 with TRBJ1-5; perhaps TRBD1 as D (5 bases). Sequences were derived from PBMCs, mostly from graft donor cells, sampled 360 days after TCRalphabeta/CD19-depleted stem cell transplant. The origin of this receptor is a male patient between 2 and 10 years old who had a stem cell transplant for acute lymphoblastic leukemia, so the T cells may come from the graft donor. The CDR3 DNA reads TGTGCCAGCAGCCAAGATCGGGGGGTCCAGCCCCAGCATTTT. Translated, it gives CASSQDRGVQPQHF. The full variable domain, in which reference TRBV3-1 and TRBJ1-5 provide the parts outside the CDR3, is DTAVSQTPKYLVTQMGNDKSIKCEQNLGHDTMYWYKQDSKKFLKIMFSYNNKELIINETVPNRFSPKSPDKAHLNLHINSLELGDSAVYFCASSQDRGVQPQHFGDGTRLSIL.